The clone carrying this T cell receptor beta chain occurred a few times. Its antigen is not identified. The data are from a study of early T cells in non-severe SARS-CoV-2 infection. Study-wide background: Whole-blood bulk RNA, unsorted, was sequenced, and chains were unpaired. General observations from the study: Matching with VDJdb favored anti-spike CD8 responses (missing private and CD4 specificities).

Unique molecular identifiers (one per individual cDNA molecule) were attached. TCRdb fed the 5' RACE reads into MiXCR, producing one record per CDR3 protein. This table holds 65,000 to 85,000 distinct CDR3 sequences, 15% to 17% found once. CDR1 LGHDT and CDR2 YNNKEL come from the germline V gene (reference sequence). CDR3 size: 21 residues. V dropped 4 bases and J dropped 0; count of bases not matched to a gene: 23. The chain couples TRBV3-1 to TRBJ2-5; 7 positions match TRBD1. The sample was whole blood. The receptor was derived from an adult who was a healthcare worker with PCR-confirmed SARS-CoV-2 infection or an uninfected control (not recorded which). The CDR3 nucleotides read TGTGCCAGCAGCCGCCCCATGGGCACCCTCCGGGACAGCCAGTACCAAGAGACCCAGTACTTC. Translating gives CASSRPMGTLRDSQYQETQYF.